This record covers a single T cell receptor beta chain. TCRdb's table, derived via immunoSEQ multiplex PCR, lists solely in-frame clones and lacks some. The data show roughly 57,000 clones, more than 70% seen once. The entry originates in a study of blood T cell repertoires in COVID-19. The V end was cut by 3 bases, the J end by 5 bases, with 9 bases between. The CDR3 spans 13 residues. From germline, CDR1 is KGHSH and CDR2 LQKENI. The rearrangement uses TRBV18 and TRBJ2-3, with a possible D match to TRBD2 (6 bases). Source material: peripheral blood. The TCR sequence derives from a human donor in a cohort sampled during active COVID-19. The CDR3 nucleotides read TGTGCCAGCTCACCCCCGGGGGTAGATACGCAGTATTTT. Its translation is CASSPPGVDTQYF.